Listed below are T cell receptor beta chains from one sample, sequenced in a study of identical twins. TCRdb re-called the 5' RACE reads through MiXCR, storing one row per CDR3 protein. The table lists 350,000 to 600,000 distinct CDR3 sequences, more than 13% of them singletons, with roughly 0.5% in the top ten. These sequences were also reported in another study, on yellow fever vaccine responses in identical twins.

Material: CD4+ T cells sorted from blood. The source of these receptors is a woman between 18 and 29 years old in good health. The CDR3 runs from the conserved cysteine through the conserved F or W. The D gene is left open where the match is weak. Some rows mark clone size as missing; the rest say once, few, many or name a class of expanded clone.

v_gene	d_gene	j_gene	abundance	CDR3nt	CDR3aa
TRBV20-1	-	TRBJ1-1	-	TGCAGTGCTAGCCGGGAGGAGTGGGCTTTCTTT	CSASREEWAFF
TRBV7-2	TRBD2	TRBJ2-1	-	TGTGCCAGCAGCCGGACTAGCGGGACATCCGGTGAGCAGTTCTTC	CASSRTSGTSGEQFF
TRBV20-1	-	TRBJ1-1	few	TGCAGTGCTAGAGAACACAGTATTATGAACACTGAAGCTTTCTTT	CSAREHSIMNTEAFF
TRBV20-1	-	TRBJ2-2	-	TGCAGTGCTAAGGCAGGAATAAACACCGGGGAGCTGTTTTTT	CSAKAGINTGELFF
TRBV7-6	TRBD2	TRBJ2-7	-	TGTGCCAGCAGCTTACCGACTAGCGGGACCCCTGGCGAGCAGTACTTC	CASSLPTSGTPGEQYF
TRBV12-3/TRBV12-4	TRBD2	TRBJ2-4	many	TGTGCCAGCACCGAAAGGCGGGAGGCCAAAAACATTCAGTACTTC	CASTERREAKNIQYF
TRBV21-1	-	TRBJ2-1	few	TGTGCCAGCGCCCCTTGGAGCGGACTATCCTACAATGAGCAGTTCTTC	CASAPWSGLSYNEQFF
TRBV9	TRBD1	TRBJ1-2	-	TGTGCCAGCAGCGCAACAGGGGGCGCATCCTATGGCTACACCTTC	CASSATGGASYGYTF
TRBV18	-	TRBJ2-2	few	TGTGCCAGCTCACCCCGAGAGAACACCGGGGAGCTGTTTTTT	CASSPRENTGELFF
TRBV15	-	TRBJ2-7	-	TGTGCCACCAGCAGAGGGTCCGCCGACGAGCAGTACTTC	CATSRGSADEQYF
TRBV4-3	-	TRBJ2-5	-	TGCGCCAGCAGCCAAGATTACAGACAAGAGACCCAGTACTTC	CASSQDYRQETQYF
TRBV6-5	TRBD1	TRBJ2-7	few	TGTGCCAGCAGTTACCCCGGACAGGGTTCCTACGAGCAGTACTTC	CASSYPGQGSYEQYF
TRBV7-2	TRBD2	TRBJ2-5	-	TGTGCCAGCAGCCTCCTTGGCGGGAGGATTCAAGAGACCCAGTACTTC	CASSLLGGRIQETQYF
TRBV6-1	TRBD1	TRBJ2-2	few	TGTGCCAGCAGCGGCCGGGACAGGGCTAGGGAGCTGTTTTTT	CASSGRDRARELFF
TRBV4-3	-	TRBJ2-7	many	TGCGCCAGCAGCCAGTCCGGGACTCCCCTTACCGAGCAGTACTTC	CASSQSGTPLTEQYF
TRBV7-2	-	TRBJ2-7	few	TGTGCCAGCAGCTTAGGACTGAACTACGAGCAGTACTTC	CASSLGLNYEQYF
TRBV20-1	-	TRBJ1-5	-	TGCAGTGCTAGTGTATCGGATTATAGCAATCAGCCCCAGCATTTT	CSASVSDYSNQPQHF
TRBV20-1	-	TRBJ1-1	few	TGCAGTGCCTCCTCTGGGGGCGTGAACACTGAAGCTTTCTTT	CSASSGGVNTEAFF
TRBV6-1	-	TRBJ2-7	-	TGTGCCACCTATGAGGGGGGCTTCCTCTACGAGCAGTACTTC	CATYEGGFLYEQYF
TRBV6-5	-	TRBJ1-2	few	TGTGCCAGCAGTTACTCCCCGGGTTATAACTATGGCTACACCTTC	CASSYSPGYNYGYTF
TRBV3-1	TRBD1	TRBJ2-1	few	TGTGCCAGCAGCCAATCCCAGACAGGGCTGTTCTTC	CASSQSQTGLFF
TRBV7-3	TRBD2	TRBJ2-2	few	TGTGCCAGCAGCTTACAACTAGCGGGGAACACCGGGGAGCTGTTTTTT	CASSLQLAGNTGELFF
TRBV10-3	TRBD2	TRBJ2-3	-	TGTGCCATCTCTACCGGGGGGGGCACAGATACGCAGTATTTT	CAISTGGGTDTQYF
TRBV12-3/TRBV12-4	-	TRBJ1-2	many	TGTGCCAGCAGGTCGACAGCTAACTATGGCTACACCTTC	CASRSTANYGYTF
TRBV27	-	TRBJ1-1	few	TGTGCCAGCAGAAACAAGATGAACACTGAAGCTTTCTTT	CASRNKMNTEAFF
TRBV3-1	-	TRBJ2-7	few	TGTGCCAGCAGCCAAACACGGCAGGGGACCTACGAGCAGTACTTC	CASSQTRQGTYEQYF
TRBV28	TRBD2	TRBJ2-3	-	TGTGCCAGCAGTTCCCTGACGGGGGAGGGCCTGGATACGCAGTATTTT	CASSSLTGEGLDTQYF
TRBV28	TRBD2	TRBJ2-7	-	TGTGCCAGCGGGGGGGCGGTGAGCGGGAGTCCCTACGAGCAGTACTTC	CASGGAVSGSPYEQYF
TRBV12-3/TRBV12-4	TRBD1	TRBJ2-2	many	TGTGCCAGCAGTCCAGGGGGCGTCAACACCGGGGAGCTGTTTTTT	CASSPGGVNTGELFF
TRBV28	-	TRBJ2-7	-	TGTGCCAGCAGACCCAGCTCCCGTAAGCAGTACTTC	CASRPSSRKQYF
TRBV3-1	-	TRBJ2-5	few	TGTGCCAGCAGCCCCTCGCCCAGCGCCGAAGAGACCCAGTACTTC	CASSPSPSAEETQYF
TRBV3-1	-	TRBJ2-7	few	TGTGCCAGCAGCCAAGTGGCAGGGACTTTCTACGAGCAGTACTTC	CASSQVAGTFYEQYF
TRBV5-1	TRBD2	TRBJ2-1	-	TGCGCCAGCAGCGCCTATATCGGACTAGCGGGGGACCGTGAGCAGTTCTTC	CASSAYIGLAGDREQFF
TRBV9	TRBD1	TRBJ1-6	few	TGTGCCAGCAGTCGACAGGGTTCACCCCTCCACTTT	CASSRQGSPLHF
TRBV9	TRBD2	TRBJ2-3	few	TGTGCCAGCAGCGTAGCGGAGCGGGGGACTAGCACAGATACGCAGTATTTT	CASSVAERGTSTDTQYF
TRBV4-2	-	TRBJ2-7	-	TGTGCCAGCAGCGAACAGGGATCCGGGTACGAGCAGTACTTC	CASSEQGSGYEQYF
TRBV5-4	-	TRBJ2-7	-	TGTGCCAGCAGTCCGGGGTACCCGTACGAGCAGTACTTC	CASSPGYPYEQYF
TRBV28	-	TRBJ2-2	few	TGTGCCAGCAGTGTTATACTGACGGGGTTAGACTATCACACCGGGGAGCTGTTTTTT	CASSVILTGLDYHTGELFF
TRBV5-1	TRBD1	TRBJ2-7	-	TGCGCCAGCTCAGAACAGGGGCCGACCTACGAGCAGTACTTC	CASSEQGPTYEQYF
TRBV7-2	-	TRBJ1-5	-	TGTGCCAGCAGCTTAGATTCTCAGGGAGGCAATCAGCCCCAGCATTTT	CASSLDSQGGNQPQHF
TRBV20-1	TRBD2	TRBJ2-4	few	TGCAGTGCTAGAGTTACTAGCGGGAGGACCTTAGCCAAAAACATTCAGTACTTC	CSARVTSGRTLAKNIQYF
TRBV5-1	-	TRBJ2-1	-	TGCGCCAGCAGCTTGGCCAGGGTAGATCTCAATGAGCAGTTCTTC	CASSLARVDLNEQFF
TRBV7-2	-	TRBJ2-5	-	TGTGCCAGCAGCTTAGGAGTGCAGGGGCTCCAAGAGACCCAGTACTTC	CASSLGVQGLQETQYF
TRBV7-2	-	TRBJ2-2	-	TGTGCCAGCAAAGCGACTCTCAGATCTCTGTCCGCCGGGGAGCTGTTTTTT	CASKATLRSLSAGELFF
TRBV29-1	-	TRBJ2-6	few	TGCAGCGTTGAGGGCAGAAGCTCTGGGGCCAACGTCCTGACTTTC	CSVEGRSSGANVLTF
TRBV12-3/TRBV12-4	-	TRBJ1-2	-	TGTGCCAGCAGGACGGCAGGGGTCGCGAACTATGGCTACACCTTC	CASRTAGVANYGYTF
TRBV6-2/TRBV6-3	TRBD2	TRBJ2-3	-	TGTGCCAGCAGAGCTGGACCGGGACTAGGTACAGATACGCAGTATTTT	CASRAGPGLGTDTQYF